The sequence of this TCR beta chain was determined in a study of blood T cells in healthy people across ages. Study results and caveats: Underestimates were what the diversity estimates from one million T cells were considered to be. There were more naive CD4+ cells and higher diversity in long-lived donors than in aged donors.

Ranging in age from roughly 6 to 90, the donors were healthy Caucasian individuals from Russia. No fewer than 5.5 micrograms of total RNA were isolated from every sample. The germline V gene has CDR1 SQVTM and CDR2 ANQGSEA. V lost 8 bases and J lost 11, with 16 bases in between. This CDR3 is 11 amino acids long. This clonotype appeared a few times. Its antigen remains unidentified. It was with a sample-barcoded 5' primer and a J-beta primer mix that a second PCR of roughly 6 to 12 cycles was run. TCRdb independently ran MiXCR on the 5' RACE reads; one entry per CDR3 protein. The sample records some 1.7 million distinct CDR3 sequences, about 28% being singletons.

Sequencing used blood. The sequence was obtained from a woman aged 25 to 39 in good health. This chain joins TRBV29-1 and TRBJ2-1; D may correspond to TRBD1 or TRBD2 (6 bases each). The DNA for the CDR3 is TGCAGCCTAAGGGGGGCTAGCCAGCAGTTCTTC. It translates to CSLRGASQQFF.